This T cell receptor (beta chain) was captured by sequencing in a study of identical twins. Study-wide points: For zero-insertion analyses, partial confounding could come from invariant MAIT and iNKT cells.

This clonotype was counted between two and nine times. Its antigen is not known. V lost 7 bases and J lost 6, with 22 bases in between. The CDR3 is made up of 16 amino acids. Germline V lookup: CDR1 SNHLY, CDR2 FYNNEI. Each CDR3 protein gets one entry after TCRdb re-called the 5' RACE reads with MiXCR. The data show 640,000 or so distinct CDR3 sequences, roughly 6% seen once. Every one of the donors was a healthy Caucasian. The V call is TRBV2, the J call TRBJ2-1; possibly TRBD2 for D (5 bases). The receptor was isolated from a man younger than 35 in good health. Sequencing was performed on naive T cells sorted from blood. CDR3 bases: TGTGCCAGCACCTCAGGACTTTTGGGGAGTGGCAATGAGCAGTTCTTC. This encodes CASTSGLLGSGNEQFF.